These 27 T cell receptor beta chains came from one sample sequenced in a study of human T cells and chemical hapten exposure. The time point here: patch test 3, about 24 weeks after DPC sensitization. Treatment specified: therapeutic diphenylcyclopropenone sensitization with weekly scalp DPC. TCRdb re-derived calls from the RACE reads in MiXCR, one entry per CDR3 protein. Of roughly 200,000 distinct CDR3 sequences in the sample, under 25% were seen once. The sequences come from whole blood, collected in connection with sensitization to the hapten diphenylcyclopropenone (DPC). The receptors here all came from a woman in her thirties or forties with alopecia areata. Some clones in this sample may be carry-over from other donors' samples.

The chain recombines TRBV7-2 with TRBJ2-1; 13 nucleotides line up with TRBD2. The V and J ends lost 7 bases and 9 bases, in that order; junction bases with no gene match: 9. CDR1 is SGHTA and CDR2 is FQGNSA in the germline V gene. CDR3 length: 15 residues. CDR3 in amino acids: CASTGLAGYRGEQFF. The CDR3 DNA reads as TGTGCCAGCACGGGACTAGCGGGATATCGCGGTGAGCAGTTCTTC.

In its sample, this clonotype was seen many times. The chain is built from TRBV20-1 and TRBJ2-7, with TRBD1 matching over 7 bases. The CDR3 spans 12 residues. With 6 bases clipped from V and 1 base from J, the junction kept 3 bases outside the gene matches. Per germline, CDR1 DFQATT and CDR2 SNEGSKA (reference sequence). The CDR3 bases are TGCAGTGCAAGACAGGGTTCCTACGAGCAGTACTTC. Protein product: CSARQGSYEQYF.

This rearrangement joins TRBV10-3 to TRBJ2-7; 10 bases line up with TRBD1. V lost 10 bases to trimming and J lost 4 bases; unmatched junction nucleotides: 13. The CDR3 sequence is 15 residues long. Germline V gives CDR1 ENHRY, CDR2 SYGVKD. The DNA for the CDR3 is TGTGCCACCATGTTCGCGACAGGGGGCTTTTACGAGCAGTACTTC. As protein: CATMFATGGFYEQYF.

The V and J genes are TRBV21-1 and TRBJ2-2; TRBD2 is the table's D call and was not checked against the DNA. TRBV21-1 is deemed a pseudogene. The CDR3 extends over 17 amino acids. Here the CDR3 DNA reads TGTGCCAGCAGCAAAGAGGCTAGCGGCCCGAACACCGGGGAGCTGTTTTTT. It translates to CASSKEASGPNTGELFF.

The rearrangement uses TRBV6-5 and TRBJ1-4; D is perhaps TRBD1 (6 bases). CDR1 is MNHEY and CDR2 is SVGAGI in the germline V gene. Trimming took 4 bases from V and 5 from J, leaving 14 bases between them. The CDR3 runs 15 residues. CDR3 DNA: TGTGCCAGCAGTTCTGCCGGCGGGGGCAATGAAAAACTGTTTTTT. Its translation: CASSSAGGGNEKLFF.

The chain couples TRBV7-3 to TRBJ2-3; 8 bases align to TRBD1. Losses at the gene ends were 5 bases for V and 4 bases for J; bases not matched to a gene: 5. Germline CDR1 is SGHTA and CDR2 is FQGTGA. The CDR3 is 14 amino acids. This CDR3 reads CASSVDRDADTQYF. CDR3 nucleotide sequence: TGTGCCAGCAGCGTGGACAGGGACGCAGATACGCAGTATTTT.

This clonotype has a handful of counts. J is TRBJ1-1 and V is TRBV6-2 or TRBV6-3, with D possibly TRBD1 on 5 matching bases. With 6 bases removed from V and 4 bases from J, the gap between germline ends came to 27 bases. The CDR3 totals 18 residues. Per the germline V gene, CDR1 is MNHEY and CDR2 is SVGEGT. CDR3 DNA: TGTGCCAGCAGCCGACAGTTCTGGGGCAACCTAGTGGGCACTGAAGCTTTCTTT. Translated: CASSRQFWGNLVGTEAFF.

This clonotype was detected a few times. The chain employs TRBV10-3 and TRBJ2-3; 13 nucleotides match TRBD2. The junction had 21 bases not matched to a gene; V was cut back by 6 bases and J by 0 bases. Germline lookup yields CDR1 ENHRY and CDR2 SYGVKD. There are 22 residues in the CDR3. As DNA, the CDR3 is TGTGCCATCAGATTAGGACTAGCGGGAGATCCTAATCTGGGCACTAGCACAGATACGCAGTATTTT. Encoded protein: CAIRLGLAGDPNLGTSTDTQYF.

Only a few counts were recorded for this clonotype. The chain combines TRBV29-1 with TRBJ2-1; D gene unclear. The V end was cut by 2 bases, the J end by 7 bases, with 9 bases between. The CDR3 has 12 amino acids. The germline CDR1 and CDR2 sequences are SQVTM and ANQGSEA. CDR3 coding DNA: TGCAGCGTTGAACGTGGCAGGAATGAGCAGTTCTTC. This sequence encodes CSVERGRNEQFF.

In its sample, this clonotype was seen a few times. V usage is TRBV2 and J usage is TRBJ1-1; no definite D call. The V gene lost 6 bases and the J gene lost 8 bases, with 7 bases spanning the gap. Germline V CDR1 and CDR2: SNHLY, FYNNEI. The CDR3 loop spans 10 amino acids. CDR3 protein: CASRIGEAFF. CDR3 sequence (DNA): TGTGCCAGCAGGATAGGGGAAGCTTTCTTT.

The chain links TRBV4-1 to TRBJ2-3; D remains unclear. The CDR3 sequence is 13 residues long. Trimming removed 0 bases from V and 6 bases from J, with 7 bases in between. Per germline, CDR1 MGHRA and CDR2 YSYEKL. This CDR3 reads CASSQENKDTQYF. The CDR3 region has the DNA TGCGCCAGCAGCCAAGAGAACAAGGATACGCAGTATTTT.

A few counts support this clonotype. The rearrangement links TRBV28 to TRBJ2-5; the match to TRBD2 covers 8 bases. This CDR3 has 16 amino acids. Germline V lookup: CDR1 MDHEN, CDR2 SYDVKM. J was trimmed by 7 bases and V by 5 bases; bases with no gene match: 15. Here the CDR3 reads CASSPPGPGGLGTQYF. The DNA of the CDR3 is TGTGCCAGCAGTCCCCCCGGTCCGGGGGGGTTGGGGACCCAGTACTTC.

At least ten counts were recorded for this clonotype. The V and J genes are TRBV4-3 and TRBJ2-5; 8 bases are a match to TRBD2. The V segment lost 3 bases and the J segment 4 bases; nucleotides outside the gene matches: 7. The CDR3 consists of 15 residues. Looked up from germline, CDR1 is LGHNA and CDR2 is YSLEER. CDR3 region: CASSQSREGAETQYF. CDR3 DNA sequence: TGCGCCAGCAGCCAGTCCCGGGAGGGCGCAGAGACCCAGTACTTC.

This clonotype showed up just a few times. The V and J genes are TRBV6-5 and TRBJ2-5; D is unresolved. Trimming removed 1 base at V and 5 bases at J, with 11 bases between. The CDR3 runs 14 residues. Germline assignment: CDR1 MNHEY and CDR2 SVGAGI. For the CDR3, the DNA is TGTGCCAGCAGTTACTTGGCTCCCACGGAGACCCAGTACTTC. Its translation: CASSYLAPTETQYF.

The V gene is TRBV6-2 or TRBV6-3, the J gene TRBJ1-1, with 7 nucleotides matching TRBD1. The CDR3 runs to 15 residues. Germline CDR1 MNHEY, CDR2 SVGEGT. V lost 4 bases, J lost 0 bases, and 5 bases stayed unmatched. The chain's CDR3 is CASSSTTGMNTEAFF. As DNA, the CDR3 is TGTGCCAGCAGTTCCACGACAGGGATGAACACTGAAGCTTTCTTT.

The V call is TRBV4-1, the J call TRBJ1-4, with 7 bases fitting TRBD1. CDR3 length equals 15 residues. Trimming removed 3 bases from V and 4 bases from J; junction bases left unmatched: 5. Germline V lookup: CDR1 MGHRA, CDR2 YSYEKL. This chain's CDR3 is CASSQRQGINEKLFF. The CDR3 coding sequence is TGCGCCAGCAGCCAGCGACAGGGAATTAATGAAAAACTGTTTTTT.

A note on this clonotype: One junction end does not reproduce the germline sequence, and a read error may be involved. The rearrangement joins TRBV9 to TRBJ1-2, with D possibly being TRBD1 (5 bases). This CDR3 region has 12 residues. Germline CDR1 reads SGDLS; CDR2 reads YYNGEE. CDR3 bases: TGTGCCAGCAGCGTAGAGTGGGGACCTATAGCCTTC. This gives the protein CASSVEWGPIAF.

In this sample, this clonotype turned up a few times. The chain combines TRBV4-2 with TRBJ2-3, with 9 bases that match TRBD2. The junction had 5 bases not matched to a gene; V was cut back by 0 bases and J by 4 bases. The CDR3 runs 16 residues. Germline CDR1 reads LGHNA; CDR2 reads YNFKEQ. CDR3 sequence reads: CASSQETAGGADTQYF. The CDR3 DNA is TGTGCCAGCAGCCAAGAGACAGCGGGAGGAGCAGATACGCAGTATTTT.

This clonotype has only a few counts. The chain employs TRBV28 and TRBJ2-5; 14 bases are a match to TRBD2. Trimming cost V 5 bases and J 7 bases; bases outside gene matches: 6. Germline CDR1 reads MDHEN; CDR2 reads SYDVKM. The CDR3 loop spans 15 amino acids. The CDR3 DNA sequence: TGTGCCAGCAGTGAATCCGGGACTAGCGGGAGGACCCAGTACTTC. Translation: CASSESGTSGRTQYF.

The chain has TRBV5-1 and TRBJ1-2, with D perhaps matching TRBD1 (5 bases). The V end was cut by 4 bases, the J end by 4 bases, with 17 bases between. Germline V lookup: CDR1 SGHRS, CDR2 YFSETQ. CDR3 length: 15 amino acids. The CDR3 loop reads CASSEDSQQAYGYTF. For the CDR3, the DNA is TGCGCCAGCAGCGAAGACAGCCAGCAGGCCTATGGCTACACCTTC.

This clonotype turned up a few times. This sequence joins TRBV29-1 and TRBJ2-1, with 7 bases matching TRBD2. Trimming cost V 4 bases and J 9 bases; bases outside gene matches: 9. This CDR3 is built from 13 residues. The germline gives CDR1 SQVTM, CDR2 ANQGSEA. The chain's CDR3 is CSVVRGGRGEQFF. The CDR3 nucleotides read TGCAGCGTTGTTAGGGGCGGGAGAGGTGAGCAGTTCTTC.

The chain couples TRBV29-1 to TRBJ1-4; D possibly corresponds to TRBD1 (5 bases). The CDR3 is 12 residues long. V was trimmed by 3 bases and J by 5 bases, leaving 7 bases between them. Germline CDR1 and CDR2: SQVTM and ANQGSEA. CDR3 DNA: TGCAGCGTTGAGGGGCCGAATGAAAAACTGTTTTTT. It codes for CSVEGPNEKLFF.

The chain combines TRBV29-1 with TRBJ2-7, with D possibly TRBD1 on 5 matching bases. Germline V gene data show CDR1 as SQVTM and CDR2 as ANQGSEA. Deletions cut 4 bases from V and 5 bases from J, with 12 bases between. The CDR3 consists of 12 residues. The CDR3 sequence: CSVGARANEQYF. In nucleotides, the CDR3 is TGCAGCGTTGGAGCCAGGGCCAACGAGCAGTACTTC.

The chain recombines TRBV20-1 with TRBJ1-2; 10 positions agree with TRBD1. This CDR3 is 14 amino acids long. Germline V gene data show CDR1 as DFQATT and CDR2 as SNEGSKA (reference sequence). After removal of 3 bases from V and 7 bases from J, the junction contained 8 bases not matched to a gene. The CDR3 reads CSARGGQGLSGYTF. In DNA, the CDR3 is TGCAGTGCTAGGGGGGGACAGGGGCTCTCTGGCTACACCTTC.

This chain joins TRBV10-3 and TRBJ2-5; 9 bases agree with TRBD2. CDR1 ENHRY and CDR2 SYGVKD come from the germline V gene. J was trimmed by 9 bases and V by 6 bases; bases with no gene match: 11. The CDR3 is 14 residues long. The CDR3 is CAIRSDSGGTAQYF. CDR3 in DNA: TGTGCCATCAGATCGGACAGCGGGGGGACCGCCCAGTACTTC.

This clonotype was counted between two and nine times. The J gene is TRBJ2-3, the V gene TRBV4-1; D ambiguous. V gave up 4 bases and J gave up 6 bases, with 14 bases separating them. This CDR3 contains 14 residues. The germline V gene encodes CDR1 MGHRA and CDR2 YSYEKL. CDR3 residues: CASSRGRLRDTQYF. CDR3 sequence (DNA): TGCGCCAGCAGCCGCGGACGGCTGAGGGATACGCAGTATTTT.

V and J are TRBV6-5 and TRBJ2-7; 9 bases line up with TRBD2. In germline, CDR1 is MNHEY, CDR2 SVGAGI. This CDR3 comprises 17 residues. J gave up 0 bases and V 3 bases, and 9 bases lay outside the gene matches. Here the CDR3 DNA reads TGTGCCAGCAGTTATGGTGTATCTAGCGGGAACTCCTACGAGCAGTACTTC. This gives the protein CASSYGVSSGNSYEQYF.